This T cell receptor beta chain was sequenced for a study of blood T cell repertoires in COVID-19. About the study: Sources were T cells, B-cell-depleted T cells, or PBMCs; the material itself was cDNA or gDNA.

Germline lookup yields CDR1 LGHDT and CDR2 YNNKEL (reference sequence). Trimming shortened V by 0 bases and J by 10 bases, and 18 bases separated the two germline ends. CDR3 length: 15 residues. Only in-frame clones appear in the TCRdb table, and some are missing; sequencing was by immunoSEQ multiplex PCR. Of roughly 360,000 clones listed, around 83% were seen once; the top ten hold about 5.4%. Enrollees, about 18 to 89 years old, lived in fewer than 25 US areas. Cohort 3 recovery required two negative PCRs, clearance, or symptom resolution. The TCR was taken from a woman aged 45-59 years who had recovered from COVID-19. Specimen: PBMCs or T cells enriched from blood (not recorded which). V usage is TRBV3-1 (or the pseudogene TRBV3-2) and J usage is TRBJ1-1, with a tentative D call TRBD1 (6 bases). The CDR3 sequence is CASSQDLTAGALAFF. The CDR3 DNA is TGTGCCAGCAGCCAAGATTTGACAGCGGGGGCATTAGCTTTCTTT.